The rows below give T cell receptor beta chains drawn from one sample of a study of T cells after yellow fever vaccination. TCRdb ran MiXCR on the 5' RACE reads and lists one entry per CDR3 protein. The top ten hold roughly 13% of the sample, which has under 600,000 distinct CDR3 sequences, roughly 13% seen once. The source material was PBMCs, sampled on the day of the yellow fever booster vaccination. The receptors stem from a man in his thirties or forties who received the YFV17D yellow fever vaccine. Both conserved end residues are part of each CDR3. The D gene is left open where the match is weak. Clone size is given for some rows only: seen once, a few or many times, or a class if the clone is expanded.

DNA: TGCGCCAGCAGCTTGGCCTTATCGGGCACAGATACGCAGTATTTT; CDR3: CASSLALSGTDTQYF; size: few; J: TRBJ2-3; V: TRBV5-1; D: NA
DNA: TGCAGCGTTGAGGAGCACTCCTACAATGAGCAGTTCTTC; CDR3: CSVEEHSYNEQFF; size: few; J: TRBJ2-1; V: TRBV29-1; D: NA
DNA: TGTGCCAGCAGCTTGGCTACGGGACTAGCGGGAACGGGAGGCTACAATGAGCAGTTCTTC; CDR3: CASSLATGLAGTGGYNEQFF; size: few; J: TRBJ2-1; V: TRBV5-6; D: TRBD2
DNA: TGCGCCAGCAGCTTTGGGATAGAGCAGTACTTC; CDR3: CASSFGIEQYF; size: few; J: TRBJ2-7; V: TRBV5-1; D: NA
DNA: TGTGCCAGCAGCTTTACTAGTTATGAGCAGTTCTTC; CDR3: CASSFTSYEQFF; size: NA; J: TRBJ2-1; V: TRBV7-2; D: NA
DNA: TGTGCCAGCAGCCGACAGGGGGGTACGGCGGAGCAGTACTTC; CDR3: CASSRQGGTAEQYF; size: NA; J: TRBJ2-7; V: TRBV12-3/TRBV12-4; D: TRBD1
DNA: TGTGCCAGCAGGATACAGGGGTTCGGGGAGCTGTTTTTT; CDR3: CASRIQGFGELFF; size: few; J: TRBJ2-2; V: TRBV12-3/TRBV12-4; D: TRBD1
DNA: TGTGCCAGCAGCCAAGACATAGTTCGAGATGAGCAGTTCTTC; CDR3: CASSQDIVRDEQFF; size: few; J: TRBJ2-1; V: TRBV6-1; D: NA
DNA: TGTGCCAGCAGCTTACGAGTAGGGAGGACCGGGGAGCTGTTTTTT; CDR3: CASSLRVGRTGELFF; size: few; J: TRBJ2-2; V: TRBV7-2; D: NA
DNA: TGTGCCAGCAGCATGGGACTAGCGGGCCTCGCCTACGAGCAGTACTTC; CDR3: CASSMGLAGLAYEQYF; size: many; J: TRBJ2-7; V: TRBV11-2; D: TRBD2
DNA: TGCAGTGCTAGTTTGCGAGGCTCCTACGAGCAGTACTTC; CDR3: CSASLRGSYEQYF; size: few; J: TRBJ2-7; V: TRBV20-1; D: NA
DNA: TGTGCCTGGAGTGTAAATGGGGCACCCTACGAGCAGTACTTC; CDR3: CAWSVNGAPYEQYF; size: few; J: TRBJ2-7; V: TRBV30; D: NA
DNA: TGTGCCATCACCGGGACACTTGCCTACGAGCAGTACTTC; CDR3: CAITGTLAYEQYF; size: few; J: TRBJ2-7; V: TRBV10-3; D: NA
DNA: TGTGCCAGCAGCTTAGCAACTAGCGGGAGCTCCTACGAGCAGTACTTC; CDR3: CASSLATSGSSYEQYF; size: NA; J: TRBJ2-7; V: TRBV7-2; D: TRBD2
DNA: TGCAGTGCCGAGTTGGGTCCTGTCTTCGGGCAGTACTTC; CDR3: CSAELGPVFGQYF; size: few; J: TRBJ2-7; V: TRBV20-1; D: NA
DNA: TGTGCCAGTAAGGAATCCGGGACGATAAGTGGAGGGGACTATGGCTACACCTTC; CDR3: CASKESGTISGGDYGYTF; size: few; J: TRBJ1-2; V: TRBV19; D: NA
DNA: TGCAGTGCTAGTCGAGGACCCCATCAAGAGACCCAGTACTTC; CDR3: CSASRGPHQETQYF; size: NA; J: TRBJ2-5; V: TRBV20-1; D: NA
DNA: TGTGCCAGCAACCGGGACAGGACCTGGAATGAGCAGTTCTTC; CDR3: CASNRDRTWNEQFF; size: NA; J: TRBJ2-1; V: TRBV2; D: TRBD1
DNA: TGTGCCAGCAGTTTGAGTCCTAGCTACATTCAGTACTTC; CDR3: CASSLSPSYIQYF; size: few; J: TRBJ2-4; V: TRBV6-2/TRBV6-3; D: NA
DNA: TGCAGTGCTAGAGGGGCGGGAAGCTCCTACAATGAGCAGTTCTTC; CDR3: CSARGAGSSYNEQFF; size: NA; J: TRBJ2-1; V: TRBV20-1; D: NA
DNA: TGTGCCAGCTCAACAGGGGCGTCTGACTACGAGCAGTACTTC; CDR3: CASSTGASDYEQYF; size: NA; J: TRBJ2-7; V: TRBV18; D: TRBD1
DNA: TGTGCCAGCAGCACACGAGCCGGGACTGGGAACACCGGGGAGCTGTTTTTT; CDR3: CASSTRAGTGNTGELFF; size: NA; J: TRBJ2-2; V: TRBV7-9; D: NA
DNA: TGTGCCAGCAGCTTATCAGTGGGCACAGGGTACCACGAGCAGTACTTC; CDR3: CASSLSVGTGYHEQYF; size: few; J: TRBJ2-7; V: TRBV5-8; D: NA
DNA: TGCAGTGCTTCCAGCGCGAACACCGGGGAGCTGTTTTTT; CDR3: CSASSANTGELFF; size: NA; J: TRBJ2-2; V: TRBV20-1; D: NA
DNA: TGCAGTGCTAGAGAAGGGGCAGGGGGGTACGAGCAGTACTTC; CDR3: CSAREGAGGYEQYF; size: NA; J: TRBJ2-7; V: TRBV20-1; D: NA
DNA: TGCAGCGTTGGACGGGGACAGGGGACGACGAACACTGAAGCTTTCTTT; CDR3: CSVGRGQGTTNTEAFF; size: NA; J: TRBJ1-1; V: TRBV29-1; D: TRBD1
DNA: TGTGCCTGGAGTGTACGAGGATTGTTGCAAGAGACCCAGTACTTC; CDR3: CAWSVRGLLQETQYF; size: NA; J: TRBJ2-5; V: TRBV30; D: NA
DNA: TGTGCCAGCTCACCAAGACTAGCTGATACGCAGTATTTT; CDR3: CASSPRLADTQYF; size: many; J: TRBJ2-3; V: TRBV18; D: TRBD2
DNA: TGCGCCAGCAGTGCCAGCTCTCGGAGGGCCAGAACAGATACGCAGTATTTT; CDR3: CASSASSRRARTDTQYF; size: few; J: TRBJ2-3; V: TRBV10-2; D: NA
DNA: TGTGCCAGCACCCCTGGTGGCAGTGAGCAGTTCTTC; CDR3: CASTPGGSEQFF; size: once; J: TRBJ2-1; V: TRBV6-5; D: NA
DNA: TGTGCCAGCTCACCACAACCTAACTATGGCTACACCTTC; CDR3: CASSPQPNYGYTF; size: NA; J: TRBJ1-2; V: TRBV18; D: NA
DNA: TGTGCCAGCAGCTCAGGGATCTGGTACGAGCAGTACTTC; CDR3: CASSSGIWYEQYF; size: few; J: TRBJ2-7; V: TRBV11-2; D: NA
DNA: TGTGCCACCAAGGGACTAGGGGATTACAATGAGCAGTTCTTC; CDR3: CATKGLGDYNEQFF; size: NA; J: TRBJ2-1; V: TRBV6-2/TRBV6-3; D: TRBD2
DNA: TGCGCCAGCAGCCTCGACTACTCGGATACGCAGTATTTT; CDR3: CASSLDYSDTQYF; size: many; J: TRBJ2-3; V: TRBV4-3; D: NA
DNA: TGTGCCAGCAGTTCCCACCGAGGGACGGGGGACACTGAAGCTTTCTTT; CDR3: CASSSHRGTGDTEAFF; size: NA; J: TRBJ1-1; V: TRBV6-2/TRBV6-3; D: NA
DNA: TGTGCCAGCAGCCAAGCGGGACAGGGCGGGCAGCCCCAGCATTTT; CDR3: CASSQAGQGGQPQHF; size: few; J: TRBJ1-5; V: TRBV4-2; D: TRBD1
DNA: TGTGCCAGCAGCCCGGGACTAGCAGCGAACACCGGGGAGCTGTTTTTT; CDR3: CASSPGLAANTGELFF; size: many; J: TRBJ2-2; V: TRBV11-2; D: TRBD2
DNA: TGTGCCAGCAGCTACACCGGGGATCAGCCCCAGCATTTT; CDR3: CASSYTGDQPQHF; size: few; J: TRBJ1-5; V: TRBV7-2; D: NA
DNA: TGCGCCAGCAGCCAACTAGCGGGGATCACAGATACGCAGTATTTT; CDR3: CASSQLAGITDTQYF; size: few; J: TRBJ2-3; V: TRBV4-3; D: TRBD2
DNA: TGCAGTTCAACATCGTTGTTGGGACAGGGCACAGATACGCAGTATTTT; CDR3: CSSTSLLGQGTDTQYF; size: few; J: TRBJ2-3; V: TRBV20-1; D: TRBD1
DNA: TGTGCCAGCAAGTCCGGCGATTCACCCCTCCACTTT; CDR3: CASKSGDSPLHF; size: few; J: TRBJ1-6; V: TRBV6-5; D: NA
DNA: TGCGCCAGCGGACTAACGGCGGAGAAAGAGACCCAGTACTTC; CDR3: CASGLTAEKETQYF; size: NA; J: TRBJ2-5; V: TRBV5-1; D: NA
DNA: TGCGCCAGCAGCCAAGATAAAGTTCCTTTGAACACTGAAGCTTTCTTT; CDR3: CASSQDKVPLNTEAFF; size: NA; J: TRBJ1-1; V: TRBV4-1; D: NA
DNA: TGTGCCAGCATCAGGGGACAGGGGAGCTCCTACGAGCAGTACTTC; CDR3: CASIRGQGSSYEQYF; size: few; J: TRBJ2-7; V: TRBV6-2/TRBV6-3; D: TRBD1
DNA: TGTGCCACCAGCAGTAACAGGGGGAACACTGAAGCTTTCTTT; CDR3: CATSSNRGNTEAFF; size: few; J: TRBJ1-1; V: TRBV15; D: TRBD1
DNA: TGTGCCAGCAGACCCGACAGGATAAACACCGGGGAGCTGTTTTTT; CDR3: CASRPDRINTGELFF; size: NA; J: TRBJ2-2; V: TRBV12-3/TRBV12-4; D: NA
DNA: TGTGCCAGCAGACGGACTGGGGGGTCTTCCTACGAGCAGTACTTC; CDR3: CASRRTGGSSYEQYF; size: few; J: TRBJ2-7; V: TRBV7-9; D: NA
DNA: TGCGCCAGCAGTCGAAGGGGTCTGTCCTACGAGCAGTACTTC; CDR3: CASSRRGLSYEQYF; size: many; J: TRBJ2-7; V: TRBV23-1; D: NA
DNA: TGTGCCAGCAGCCGGACGGCGGGAATGTACAATGAGCAGTTCTTC; CDR3: CASSRTAGMYNEQFF; size: few; J: TRBJ2-1; V: TRBV5-4; D: NA
DNA: TGTGCCAGCAGCCACGGAGCGGGACTCACAGATACGCAGTATTTT; CDR3: CASSHGAGLTDTQYF; size: NA; J: TRBJ2-3; V: TRBV14; D: TRBD2
DNA: TGTGCCAGCAGTTACTACGGGGCTGGGACAGGCAATCAGCCCCAGCATTTT; CDR3: CASSYYGAGTGNQPQHF; size: NA; J: TRBJ1-5; V: TRBV6-2/TRBV6-3; D: TRBD1